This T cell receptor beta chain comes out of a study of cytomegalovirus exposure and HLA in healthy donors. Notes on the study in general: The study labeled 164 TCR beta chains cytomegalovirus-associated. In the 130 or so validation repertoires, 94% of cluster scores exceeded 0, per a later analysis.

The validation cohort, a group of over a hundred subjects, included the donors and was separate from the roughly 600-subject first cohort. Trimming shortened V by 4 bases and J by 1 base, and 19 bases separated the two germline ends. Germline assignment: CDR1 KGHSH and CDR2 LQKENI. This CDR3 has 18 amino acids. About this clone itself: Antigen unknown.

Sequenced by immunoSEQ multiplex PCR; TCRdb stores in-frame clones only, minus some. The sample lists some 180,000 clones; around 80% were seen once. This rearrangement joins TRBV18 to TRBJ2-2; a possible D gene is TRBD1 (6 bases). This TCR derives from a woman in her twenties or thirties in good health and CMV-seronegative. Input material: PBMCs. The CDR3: CASSRYKQGSLNTGELFF. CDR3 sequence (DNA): TGTGCCAGCTCACGTTACAAACAGGGATCACTGAACACCGGGGAGCTGTTTTTT.